What follows are 20 T cell receptor beta chains derived from one specimen sequenced in a study of breast tumors, draining lymph nodes, adjacent tissues. The lymph nodes were axillary draining lymph nodes from breast cancer patients. MiXCR, run by TCRdb on the multiplex PCR reads, gives a single entry per CDR3 protein. Here the sample spans 150,000 to 250,000 distinct CDR3 sequences, 31% being singletons. Input material: axillary lymph node tissue. All receptors derive from a female donor with breast cancer. Some clones in this sample may be carry-over from other donors' samples.

In this sample, this clonotype turned up once. This chain connects TRBV5-1 to TRBJ2-2, with a possible D match to TRBD2 (6 bases). Germline loops: CDR1 SGHRS, CDR2 YFSETQ. V was cut by 4 bases and J by 0 bases, with 13 bases left in between. This CDR3 has 16 residues. CDR3 coding DNA: TGCGCCAGCAGCCGAGAGGGGACTCCGAACACCGGGGAGCTGTTTTTT. Protein sequence: CASSREGTPNTGELFF.

On this clonotype itself: Since a much larger clone is just one base distant, this may be a read error. As the CDR3 is not closed by the conserved phenylalanine or tryptophan, this likely results from a read error. The rearrangement uses TRBV7-2 and TRBJ2-5; TRBD2 matches at 7 bases. V lost 3 bases to trimming and J lost 1 base; unmatched junction nucleotides: 5. The CDR3 extends over 15 amino acids. Germline loops: CDR1 SGHTA, CDR2 FQGNSA. CDR3 amino acids: CASSLQAGPQETQYL. The CDR3 coding sequence is TGTGCCAGCAGCTTGCAAGCGGGACCCCAAGAGACCCAGTACCTC.

This clonotype was detected ten times or more. The chain uses TRBV11-2 and TRBJ2-5; perhaps TRBD2 as D (7 bases). The CDR3 consists of 15 residues. CDR1 is SGHAT and CDR2 is FQNNGV in the germline V gene. V shed 5 bases and J shed 5 bases, with 18 bases lying between them. CDR3 sequence: CASSLGGAGVETQYF. The CDR3 DNA reads TGTGCCAGCAGCCTAGGGGGGGCAGGGGTGGAGACCCAGTACTTC.

This CDR3 is CATSDPGTSGVYNEQFF. CDR3 sequence (DNA): TGTGCCACCAGTGATCCCGGAACTAGCGGAGTCTACAATGAGCAGTTCTTC. The rearrangement uses TRBV24-1 and TRBJ2-1; 8 nucleotides align to TRBD2. Germline V gives CDR1 KGHDR, CDR2 SFDVKD. This CDR3 has 17 amino acids. J gave up 3 bases and V 3 bases, and 9 bases lay outside the gene matches.

This clonotype was seen ten or more times. The chain links TRBV5-1 to TRBJ2-1; 7 bases map to TRBD1. The germline V gene has CDR1 SGHRS and CDR2 YFSETQ. Trimming took 4 bases from V and 3 from J; bases not matched to a gene: 7. The CDR3 covers 15 residues. The chain's CDR3 is CASSPDRVGYNEQFF. For the CDR3, the DNA is TGCGCCAGCAGCCCCGACAGGGTGGGCTACAATGAGCAGTTCTTC. The full variable domain, in which reference TRBV5-1 and TRBJ2-1 provide the parts outside the CDR3, is KAGVTQTPRYLIKTRGQQVTLSCSPISGHRSVSWYQQTPGQGLQFLFEYFSETQRNKGNFPGRFSGRQFSNSRSEMNVSTLELGDSALYLCASSPDRVGYNEQFFGPGTRLTVL.

About this clonotype itself: One end of the junction varies from germline; a read error may be responsible. V usage is TRBV7-2 and J usage is TRBJ1-2; D ambiguous. CDR3 size: 15 residues. The V gene's germline CDR1 is SGHTA and CDR2 FQGNSA. In nucleotides, the CDR3 is TGTGCCAGCACCTTAGCGGGCAACACTAACTATGGCTACACCTTC. Protein: CASTLAGNTNYGYTF.

This clonotype was counted at least ten times. CDR3 DNA: TGTGCCAGCAGCCCAAACCGTGGGTACAATGAGCAGTTCTTC. This encodes CASSPNRGYNEQFF. The genes are TRBV9 and TRBJ2-1; no definite D call. Germline V gives CDR1 SGDLS, CDR2 YYNGEE. This CDR3 spans 14 amino acids. V was cut by 4 bases and J by 4 bases, with 12 bases left in between.

This clonotype was observed at least ten times. The chain is built from TRBV5-1 and TRBJ1-4, with a tentative D call TRBD1 (5 bases). The V end was cut by 0 bases, the J end by 4 bases, with 10 bases between. This CDR3 contains 15 residues. CDR1 and CDR2 (germline): SGHRS, YFSETQ. CDR3 bases: TGCGCCAGCAGCTTGGGGGGGGGACGTAATGAAAAACTGTTTTTT. Translated: CASSLGGGRNEKLFF.

Of note for this clonotype: This may stem from a read error, because a much larger clone lies one nucleotide away. V gene TRBV30 combines with J gene TRBJ2-1; the match to TRBD2 covers 10 bases. CDR1 GTSNPN and CDR2 SVGIG come from the germline V gene (reference sequence). The V gene end was trimmed by 2 bases and the J gene end by 9 bases; junction bases not matched to a gene: 7. The CDR3 contains 14 residues. The CDR3 DNA reads as TGTGCCTGGAGTAATAGCGGGGGGCCCCGTGAGCAGTTCTTC. It is translated as CAWSNSGGPREQFF. Together with reference TRBV30 and TRBJ2-1, the CDR3 gives the full variable domain: SQTIHQWPATLVQPVGSPLSLECTVEGTSNPNLYWYRQAAGRGLQLLFYSVGIGQISSEVPQNLSASRPQDRQFILSSKKLLLSDSGFYLCAWSNSGGPREQFFGPGTRLTVL.

This clonotype has ten or more counts. The J gene is TRBJ2-3, the V gene TRBV20-1; 11 bases agree with TRBD2. The V gene end was trimmed by 3 bases and the J gene end by 2 bases; junction bases not matched to a gene: 10. The CDR3 covers 17 residues. Germline-derived CDR1 and CDR2 are DFQATT and SNEGSKA (reference sequence). DNA of the CDR3: TGCAGTGCTAGTTGGCTAGCGGGGGGCCTTGTCACAGATACGCAGTATTTT. Its protein product is CSASWLAGGLVTDTQYF.

Many counts were recorded for this clonotype. This sequence joins TRBV4-1 and TRBJ2-6; 11 bases map to TRBD1. The CDR3 contains 18 residues. Looked up from germline, CDR1 is MGHRA and CDR2 is YSYEKL. Germline trimming cut 1 base from V and 3 bases from J; bases unmatched to any gene: 5. CDR3 DNA sequence: TGCGCCAGCAGCCAAGGGTGGACAGGGGGCCTTGGGGCCAACGTCCTGACTTTC. Translating it yields CASSQGWTGGLGANVLTF.

Worth noting for this clonotype: A read error may explain this, as a much larger clone is one base away. The chain couples TRBV7-9 to TRBJ2-3; a weak D match, TRBD2 (6 bases). The CDR3 has 17 residues. Germline CDR1 SEHNR, CDR2 FQNEAQ (reference sequence). The CDR3 sequence: CASSLNPHGGSTDPQYF. CDR3 bases: TGTGCCAGCAGCTTAAATCCGCACGGGGGTAGCACAGATCCGCAGTATTTT.

This chain links TRBV29-1 with TRBJ2-7, with D unclear. Germline V gene sequence: CDR1 SQVTM, CDR2 ANQGSEA. Trimming pared 1 base from V and 3 bases from J, leaving 4 bases between. The CDR3 has 11 amino acids. CDR3 residues: CSVEVSYEQYF. The CDR3 DNA is TGCAGCGTTGAAGTTAGCTACGAGCAGTACTTC.

This clonotype occurred many times. J is TRBJ2-7 and V is TRBV5-8; no definite D call. Looked up from germline, CDR1 is SGHTS and CDR2 is YDEGEE. The V end lost 0 bases, the J end lost 2 bases, and 12 bases lay between the germline ends. The CDR3 spans 15 residues. Here the CDR3 reads CASSLGTAPAYEQYF. CDR3 in DNA: TGTGCCAGCAGCTTGGGCACTGCCCCGGCCTACGAGCAGTACTTC. Full variable domain (outside the CDR3, taken from reference TRBV5-8 and TRBJ2-7): EAGVTQSPTHLIKTRGQQATLRCSPISGHTSVYWYQQALGLGLQFLLWYDEGEERNRGNFPPRFSGRQFPNYSSELNVNALELEDSALYLCASSLGTAPAYEQYFGPGTRLTVT.

The chain uses TRBV19 and TRBJ1-6; D unclear. The CDR3 sequence is 14 residues long. The germline V and J ends were trimmed by 4 bases and 7 bases, with 11 bases remaining between them. From germline, CDR1 is LNHDA and CDR2 SQIVND (reference sequence). CDR3 region: CASSSWEKNSPLHF. Written as DNA, the CDR3 is TGTGCCAGTAGTAGTTGGGAGAAAAATTCACCCCTCCACTTT. The full variable domain, completed using reference TRBV19 and TRBJ1-6, is DGGITQSPKYLFRKEGQNVTLSCEQNLNHDAMYWYRQDPGQGLRLIYYSQIVNDFQKGDIAEGYSVSREKKESFPLTVTSAQKNPTAFYLCASSSWEKNSPLHFGNGTRLTVT.

Notes on this clonotype: A read error may explain this, as a much larger clone is one base away. The chain recombines TRBV20-1 with TRBJ2-6; the D call may be TRBD1 or TRBD2 (5 bases each). The germline gives CDR1 DFQATT, CDR2 SNEGSKA (reference sequence). The CDR3 contains 17 residues. Trimming took 4 bases from V and 5 from J, leaving 21 bases between them. The CDR3 sequence: CSANTPRGGARANVLTF. CDR3 in DNA: TGCAGTGCTAACACTCCGAGGGGTGGCGCGAGGGCCAACGTCCTGACTTTC.

A note on this clonotype: A read error may explain this, as a much larger clone is one base away. The genes are TRBV6-1 and TRBJ2-1, with D perhaps matching TRBD2 (6 bases). The CDR3 has 14 residues. The ends were cut back, 7 bases at V and 3 bases at J, with 13 bases in the middle. Germline-derived CDR1 and CDR2 are MNHNS and SASEGT. CDR3 coding DNA: TGTGCCAGCATCCACGGGGGTCTCTACAATGAGCAGTTCTTC. It encodes CASIHGGLYNEQFF.

This clonotype appeared once. This chain joins TRBV24-1 and TRBJ2-3; 7 bases fit TRBD2. After removal of 5 bases from V and 3 bases from J, the junction contained 7 bases not matched to a gene. The CDR3 has 15 residues. Germline lookup yields CDR1 KGHDR and CDR2 SFDVKD. The CDR3 nucleotides are TGTGCCACCAGTGCCCCAGACGGGGGGACAGATACGCAGTATTTT. It is translated as CATSAPDGGTDTQYF.

This clonotype was counted between two and nine times. This sequence joins TRBV20-1 and TRBJ2-7; D call uncertain. The CDR3 covers 13 residues. V lost 2 bases, J lost 9 bases, and 17 bases lay in between. CDR1 is DFQATT and CDR2 is SNEGSKA in the germline V gene (reference sequence). The CDR3 loop reads CSARLLRVWGQYF. The DNA for the CDR3 is TGCAGTGCTAGACTTCTACGGGTATGGGGGCAGTACTTC.

About this clonotype: A single base separates this from a much larger clone, so it may be a read error. V is TRBV20-1 and J is TRBJ1-2; possibly TRBD1 for D (5 bases). Germline CDR1 is DFQATT and CDR2 is SNEGSKA (reference sequence). CDR3 size: 14 residues. The CDR3, as DNA: TGCAGTGGGGCTCCCAGGGAGGGAAACTCTGGCTACACCTTC. Translating gives CSGAPREGNSGYTF.